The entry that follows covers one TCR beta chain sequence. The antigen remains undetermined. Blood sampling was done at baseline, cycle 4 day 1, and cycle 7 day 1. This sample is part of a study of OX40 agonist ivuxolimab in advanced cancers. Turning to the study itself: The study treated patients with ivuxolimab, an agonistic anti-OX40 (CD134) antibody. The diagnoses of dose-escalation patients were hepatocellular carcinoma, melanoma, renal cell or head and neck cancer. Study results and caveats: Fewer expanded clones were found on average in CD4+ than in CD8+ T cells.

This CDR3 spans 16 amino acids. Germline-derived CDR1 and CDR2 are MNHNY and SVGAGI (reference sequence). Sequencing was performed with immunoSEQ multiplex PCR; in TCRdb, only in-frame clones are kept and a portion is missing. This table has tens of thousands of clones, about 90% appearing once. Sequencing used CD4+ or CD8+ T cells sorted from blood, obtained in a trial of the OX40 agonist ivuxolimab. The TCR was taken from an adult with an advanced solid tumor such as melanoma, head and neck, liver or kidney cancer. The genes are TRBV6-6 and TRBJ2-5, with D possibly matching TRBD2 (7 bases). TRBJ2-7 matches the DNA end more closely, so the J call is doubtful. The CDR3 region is CASSYGRGRGAYEQYF. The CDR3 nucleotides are TGTGCCAGCAGTTACGGGAGGGGGAGGGGGGCCTACGAGCAGTACTTC.